The clone carrying this T cell receptor (beta chain) was detected many times. Its antigen is still unknown. Per germline, CDR1 SGHTA and CDR2 FQGNSA. The trim removed 5 bases at V and 7 bases at J, leaving 6 bases unmatched. The CDR3 has 15 amino acids. TCRdb redid the calling of the 5' RACE reads with MiXCR, one entry per CDR3 protein. Here the sample spans some 240,000 distinct CDR3 sequences, approximately 3.5% being singletons. The data were taken from a study of T cells after yellow fever vaccination. Study-wide points: Once the booster was given, most primary-vaccination clones reappeared, at more than 95% for CD4 and over 85% for CD8. Only a small proportion of the clonotypes turned up in both the CD4 and the CD8 compartments, likely arising from convergent recombination. Contamination by abundant bulk-population clonotypes could be present in FACS-sorted repertoires.

The input for sequencing was PBMCs, taken 15 days after the yellow fever booster vaccination. The V gene is TRBV7-2, the J gene TRBJ1-6; 9 bases line up with TRBD1. This TCR came from a man in his late teens or twenties who received the YFV17D yellow fever vaccine. The CDR3 bases are TGTGCCAGCAGCCCCGGGACAGGGTACAATTCACCCCTCCACTTT. Translation gives CASSPGTGYNSPLHF.